These T cell receptor beta chains were read from a single sample in a study of shared clonotypes between healthy human individuals. Assay: immunoSEQ multiplex PCR; the TCRdb copy retains only in-frame clones and omits some. The sample has around 2.5 million clones; 93% are singletons. Sequencing was performed on naive CD4+ T cells from PBMCs. These receptor sequences come from a man aged 18 to 29 in good health. Some clones in this sample may be carry-over from other donors' samples. CDR3s include the opening cysteine and the closing phenylalanine or tryptophan. The order of the fields is clone size, J gene, V gene, CDR3 protein. Clone sizes are given selectively: once, few, many, or a class where the clone is expanded.

- TRBJ1-2 TRBV14 CASSQDMGVLGHSHYGYTF
- TRBJ2-3 TRBV4-2 CASSQTLADTQYF
- TRBJ2-7 TRBV2 CASRDRNYEQYF
- TRBJ2-2 TRBV18 CASSPPSRSGELFF
- TRBJ2-2 TRBV5-4 CASSLDPELNTGELFF
- TRBJ1-4 TRBV30 CAWSRGVEKLFF
- TRBJ1-5 TRBV28 CASSPVTGEGQPQHF
- TRBJ2-1 TRBV18 CASSQGGEREQFF
- TRBJ1-2 TRBV7-2 CASSLSAAGGGYTF
- TRBJ2-4 TRBV20-1 CSADDVNIQYF
- - TRBV18 CASSPRTDSYEQYF
- TRBJ2-7 TRBV28 CASSFPPGGKGSYEQYF
- TRBJ1-6 TRBV27 CASSLYGNSPLHF
- TRBJ2-3 TRBV4-1 CASSQDGLTGAVDTQYF
- TRBJ1-1 TRBV28 CASSLSSIAFF
- TRBJ2-7 TRBV9 CASSVAGLVGSEQYF
- TRBJ1-1 TRBV10-3 CAISQTRGREAFF
- TRBJ2-3 TRBV9 CASSGIPGTDTQYF
- TRBJ1-2 TRBV18 CASSPPRDRGDYGYTF
- TRBJ1-2 TRBV5-6 CASSLQGWYGYTF
- TRBJ1-1 TRBV10-1 CASSEGTGTEAFF
- TRBJ2-7 TRBV27 CASSLKDSYEQYF
- TRBJ1-2 TRBV28 CASSLGQSYGYTF
- TRBJ2-5 TRBV5-1 CASSLSGGSQETQYF
- TRBJ2-3 TRBV2 CASSGTSGSTDTQYF
- TRBJ2-2 TRBV18 CASSPRRDPGELFF
- TRBJ2-2 TRBV28 CASSLAWGALTTGELFF
- TRBJ2-7 TRBV11-3 CASSPNVLSYEQYF
- TRBJ2-7 TRBV29-1 CSVERLLAGGSEQYF
- TRBJ2-2 TRBV18 CASSPRLGSAGELFF
- TRBJ1-1 TRBV9 CASSVAAWNTEAFF
- TRBJ1-4 TRBV7-2 CASSSPGKEGEKLFF
- TRBJ2-7 TRBV13 CASSLVRERNEQYF
- TRBJ2-5 TRBV28 CASSLVRDTQETQYF
- TRBJ2-7 TRBV25-1 CASTAGVYEQYF
- TRBJ2-2 TRBV27 CASSSFHAGPGELFF
- TRBJ1-5 TRBV6-5 CASSSIAQGQPQHF
- TRBJ2-3 TRBV7-9 CASSLDQADTQYF
- TRBJ1-1 TRBV5-5 CASTVPTGNHNENTEAFF
- TRBJ2-5 TRBV5-1 CASSSLRGETQYF
- TRBJ1-4 TRBV19 CASTPDRLGTNEKLFF
- TRBJ1-2 TRBV7-9 CASSPGDSSFADGYTF
once TRBJ2-7 TRBV28 CASIPRLAGEQYF
- TRBJ2-2 TRBV5-1 CASSPGTANTGELFF
once TRBJ2-3 TRBV23-1 CASSSPYF
- TRBJ1-5 TRBV5-6 CASTRAQEGVMQPQHF
- TRBJ1-2 TRBV19 CASTEAGTGVSGYTF
- TRBJ2-6 TRBV9 CASSVAGSGANVLTF
- TRBJ2-1 TRBV28 CASNRPGTLSGEQFF
- TRBJ1-2 TRBV28 CASIQDRGSGYTF
- TRBJ1-3 TRBV5-6 CASSSGTGAGNTIYF
few TRBJ2-3 TRBV7-2 CASSPGLSTDTQYF
- TRBJ2-4 TRBV7-9 CASSSTAGGVKNIQYF
- TRBJ2-7 TRBV28 CASSPSGTYEQYF
- TRBJ2-7 TRBV6-5 CASSYGGGEYEQYF
few TRBJ1-3 TRBV10-3 CAISEGSRF
few TRBJ1-5 TRBV30 CAWSVTGGNQPQHF